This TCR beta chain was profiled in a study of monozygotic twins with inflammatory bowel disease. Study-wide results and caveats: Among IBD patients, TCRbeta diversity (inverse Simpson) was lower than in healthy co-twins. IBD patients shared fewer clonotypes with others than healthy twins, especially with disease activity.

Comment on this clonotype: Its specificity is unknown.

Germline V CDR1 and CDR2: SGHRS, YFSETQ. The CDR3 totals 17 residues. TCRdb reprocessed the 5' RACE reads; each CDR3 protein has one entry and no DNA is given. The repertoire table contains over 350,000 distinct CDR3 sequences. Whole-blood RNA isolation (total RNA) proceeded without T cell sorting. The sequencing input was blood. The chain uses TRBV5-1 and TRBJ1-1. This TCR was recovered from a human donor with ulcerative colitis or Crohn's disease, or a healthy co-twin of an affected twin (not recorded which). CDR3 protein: CASSLANQAGGDTEAFF.